The table lists the clone carrying this T cell receptor (beta chain) with many counts. Its antigen is unknown. These patients, aged 18 to 65, had recently diagnosed hyperthyroidism lasting under 2 months. The study excluded patients with uncontrolled infection, other autoimmune disease, pregnancy or lactation. V lost 5 bases and J lost 2; bases outside the gene matches: 11. Germline assignment: CDR1 SGHAT and CDR2 FQNNGV. CDR3 size: 16 residues. This sample is part of a study of T cells in Graves' hyperthyroidism and ophthalmopathy. About the research overall: Initial diagnosis, before any treatment, was when peripheral blood was collected. Overall study findings and caveats: Most thyroid-expanded clonotypes above 0.001 were also found in blood.

Researchers took RNA transcripts and amplified the TCR beta CDR3 regions from them. Researchers ran a first-round RT-PCR on the TCR CDR3 using the HTBI primer set. From the multiplex PCR reads, TCRdb called clonotypes with MiXCR, one entry per CDR3 protein. In the table there are 370,000 or so distinct CDR3 sequences, approximately 13% of which are singletons. The rearrangement joins TRBV11-2 to TRBJ2-7, with TRBD1 identical over 8 bases. Input material: blood. The TCR sequence derives from a man aged 25-45 years with Graves' hyperthyroidism that later progressed to Graves' ophthalmopathy. CDR3 DNA sequence: TGTGCCAGCAGCCCCGGGACCGGGACAGGAGCCTACGAGCAGTACTTC. It specifies CASSPGTGTGAYEQYF.